Shown below are 8 T cell receptor beta chains from a single sample sequenced in a study of regulatory T cells in long-lasting Graves disease. As to time point: newly diagnosed GD, antithyroid drugs for less than 3 months. Scientists built the TCR library using RNA that was extracted from PBMCs. With iRepertoire HTBI primers and Arm-PCR of CDR3 regions, TCR beta libraries were built. TCRdb re-analysed the multiplex PCR reads in MiXCR, keeping a single row per CDR3 protein. The sample lists some 350,000 distinct CDR3 sequences; around 15% were seen once. A further study also used this sample, focusing on T cells in Graves' hyperthyroidism and ophthalmopathy.

The specimen was peripheral blood mononuclear cells (PBMCs), collected at new diagnosis, from a patient treated with antithyroid drugs. These receptors came from a woman aged 18-30 years with Graves disease.

This chain links TRBV5-1 with TRBJ2-6, with a possible D match to TRBD1 (5 bases). CDR3 size: 16 residues. Germline loops: CDR1 SGHRS, CDR2 YFSETQ. The ends were cut back, 4 bases at V and 0 bases at J, with 11 bases in the middle. The CDR3 is CASSPRQSSGANVLTF. The DNA for the CDR3 is TGCGCCAGCAGCCCGAGACAGTCCTCTGGGGCCAACGTCCTGACTTTC.

Comments on this clonotype: A junction boundary mismatches the germline segment, possibly from a read error. The rearrangement joins TRBV9 to TRBJ2-2; either TRBD1 or TRBD2 may supply D (5 bases each). The CDR3 runs 19 residues. Per germline, CDR1 SGDLS and CDR2 YYNGEE. The DNA for the CDR3 is TGTGCCAGCAGCGTAGCAAGAAGGGTCGGGGACCCGAACACCGGGGAGCCGTTTTTT. Translating gives CASSVARRVGDPNTGEPFF. The entire variable domain, with the rest obtained from reference TRBV9 and TRBJ2-2, is as follows: DSGVTQTPKHLITATGQRVTLRCSPRSGDLSVYWYQQSLDQGLQFLIQYYNGEERAKGNILERFSAQQFPDLHSELNLSSLELGDSALYFCASSVARRVGDPNTGEPFFGEGSRLTVL.

The CDR3 DNA sequence: TGTGCCAGCAGCGACGGACAGGGGGCCTTCACCGGGGAGCTGTTTTTT. It is translated as CASSDGQGAFTGELFF. The rearrangement links TRBV13 to TRBJ2-2; 11 nucleotides line up with TRBD1. The V gene end was trimmed by 5 bases and the J gene end by 4 bases; junction bases not matched to a gene: 6. The CDR3 has 16 amino acids. The V gene's germline CDR1 is PRHDT and CDR2 FYEKMQ (reference sequence).

Remarks on this clonotype: At one boundary the junction diverges from the germline segment, which might be a read error. The chain is built from TRBV3-1 and TRBJ1-6; possibly TRBD1 for D (5 bases). In germline, CDR1 is LGHDT, CDR2 YNNKEL (reference sequence). The CDR3 spans 15 residues. The CDR3 sequence is CARRQGTVLSSPRHF. The CDR3, as DNA: TGTGCCAGGAGGCAGGGCACCGTGCTGTCTTCACCCCGCCACTTT.

The chain recombines TRBV6-2 or TRBV6-3 with TRBJ2-1; D tentatively fits TRBD1 or TRBD2 (5 bases each). V was pared by 3 bases and J by 2 bases, with 11 bases between. CDR3 length: 15 residues. The germline V gene encodes CDR1 MNHEY and CDR2 SVGEGT. CDR3 in amino acids: CASSYTRGPYNEQFF. For the CDR3, the DNA is TGTGCCAGCAGTTATACGAGGGGACCCTACAATGAGCAGTTCTTC.

The chain employs TRBV20-1 and TRBJ2-1; a weak D match, TRBD2 (6 bases). The CDR3 length is 16 residues. Germline V CDR1 and CDR2: DFQATT, SNEGSKA (reference sequence). V gave up 6 bases and J gave up 8 bases, with 26 bases separating them. The CDR3 protein is CSASPRWRDDLDEQFF. In DNA, the CDR3 is TGCAGTGCCAGCCCCCGTTGGCGGGATGATCTCGATGAGCAGTTCTTC.

This clonotype was found many times. The J gene is TRBJ2-1, the V gene TRBV11-2; D not resolved. Per the germline V gene, CDR1 is SGHAT and CDR2 is FQNNGV. The CDR3 spans 13 residues. Between the trimmed V and J ends, which lost 4 bases and 4 bases, there was a span of 8 bases. In nucleotides, the CDR3 is TGTGCCAGCAGCTCCTTTAGGTACAATGAGCAGTTCTTC. Translation: CASSSFRYNEQFF.

This clonotype was seen at least ten times. This chain links TRBV2 with TRBJ2-3, with 12 bases matching TRBD2. In germline, CDR1 is SNHLY, CDR2 FYNNEI. CDR3 length equals 14 residues. The junction had 5 bases not matched to a gene; V was cut back by 5 bases and J by 8 bases. The CDR3 sequence: CASSPGLAGSTQYF. DNA for the CDR3: TGTGCCAGCAGTCCGGGACTAGCGGGTTCTACGCAGTATTTT.